The rows below give T cell receptor beta chains drawn from one sample of a study of OX40 agonist ivuxolimab in advanced cancers. Sequencing was performed with immunoSEQ multiplex PCR; in TCRdb, only in-frame clones are kept and a portion is missing. Of about 28,000 clones in the sample, less than 90% are singletons; the top ten hold 13% to 15%. The sample here was CD4+ or CD8+ T cells sorted from blood, taken in a trial of the OX40 agonist ivuxolimab. The origin of the receptors is an adult with an advanced solid tumor such as melanoma, head and neck, liver or kidney cancer. The CDR3 runs from the conserved cysteine through the conserved F or W. Fields, in order: J gene, V gene, D gene, CDR3 protein. The D gene is left open where the match is weak.

J: TRBJ2-1
V: TRBV9
D: TRBD2
CDR3: CASSVGAGVGNEQFF

J: TRBJ2-1
V: TRBV7-7
D: TRBD1
CDR3: CASSQGQPSAYNEQFF

J: TRBJ1-1
V: TRBV27
D: -
CDR3: CASSFQRQSGEAFF

J: TRBJ1-4
V: TRBV14
D: -
CDR3: CASSLRDNENEKLFF

J: TRBJ1-3
V: TRBV11-2
D: -
CDR3: CASSLLRGSGNTIYF

J: TRBJ2-3
V: TRBV14
D: -
CDR3: CASSQDYTGYNTQYF

J: TRBJ1-3
V: TRBV7-8
D: -
CDR3: CASSQTRGVAGNTIYF

J: TRBJ1-1
V: TRBV30
D: -
CDR3: CAWNRDTEAFF

J: TRBJ2-1
V: TRBV6-5
D: -
CDR3: CASTPSAYNEQFF

J: TRBJ2-7
V: TRBV29-1
D: TRBD1
CDR3: CSVTGTGYYEQYF

J: TRBJ1-2
V: TRBV28
D: -
CDR3: CASSLPPGEGGLYGYTF

J: TRBJ1-5
V: TRBV7-8
D: -
CDR3: CASSGGTGNQPQHF

J: TRBJ2-7
V: TRBV15
D: -
CDR3: CATSREDNLAGQYF

J: TRBJ2-7
V: TRBV25-1
D: -
CDR3: CASSEYNSYEQYF

J: TRBJ1-3
V: TRBV6-1
D: -
CDR3: CASSRDGNSGNTIYF

J: TRBJ2-7
V: TRBV27
D: TRBD2
CDR3: CASSLWGGRVAGPNEQYF

J: TRBJ2-7
V: TRBV5-1
D: -
CDR3: CASSLDGYEQYF

J: TRBJ1-2
V: TRBV28
D: TRBD1
CDR3: CASSTGGLLSGYTF

J: TRBJ1-2
V: TRBV5-6
D: -
CDR3: CASSMGPTDGYTF

J: TRBJ1-2
V: TRBV6-1
D: -
CDR3: CASRHEWGGYLGYTF

J: TRBJ1-5
V: TRBV19
D: TRBD1
CDR3: CASNPWGQGNQPQHF

J: TRBJ2-2
V: TRBV27
D: -
CDR3: CASSLFDTPAGELFF

J: TRBJ2-3
V: TRBV9
D: TRBD2
CDR3: CASSAQRAGGTDTQYF

J: TRBJ2-7
V: TRBV28
D: -
CDR3: CATETLYEQYF

J: TRBJ1-1
V: TRBV7-9
D: -
CDR3: CASSFDRPRTEAFF

J: TRBJ2-1
V: TRBV2
D: -
CDR3: CASSEAGEQFF

J: TRBJ2-1
V: TRBV7-8
D: -
CDR3: CASSLPYYNEQFF

J: TRBJ2-7
V: TRBV7-9
D: -
CDR3: CASSLAPTSDMRDEQYF

J: TRBJ2-5
V: TRBV4-1
D: -
CDR3: CASSPTVQETQYF

J: TRBJ2-1
V: TRBV15
D: TRBD1
CDR3: CATSPGGSVSGFSYNEQFF

J: TRBJ2-5
V: TRBV6-1
D: -
CDR3: CASSEGTVLQETQYF